The TCR beta chain under discussion was sequenced for a study of OX40 agonist ivuxolimab in advanced cancers. Looking at the study overall: Ivuxolimab, which is an agonistic anti-OX40 (CD134) antibody, was administered to the patients. The mean age was 60 years, ranging from roughly 23 to 80, with around four fifths of participants male.

CDR1 is SGHRS and CDR2 is YFSETQ in the germline V gene. V lost 0 bases and J lost 7, with 7 bases in between. The CDR3 is 13 amino acids. The protocol was immunoSEQ multiplex PCR, while the TCRdb copy is restricted to in-frame clones and leaves out a portion. The data hold 70,000 to 90,000 clones, with under 90% observed a single time. The rearrangement joins TRBV5-1 to TRBJ2-2, with D unresolved. The specimen was CD4+ or CD8+ T cells sorted from blood, collected in a trial of the OX40 agonist ivuxolimab. This receptor was obtained from an adult with an advanced solid tumor such as melanoma, head and neck, liver or kidney cancer. CDR3 in amino acids: CASSLVVGGELFF. CDR3 coding DNA: TGCGCCAGCAGCTTGGTCGTCGGCGGGGAGCTGTTTTTT.